This T cell receptor (beta chain) derives from a study of blood T cell repertoires in COVID-19 (dated by TCRdb to about 2020). For the study in its entirety: Samples from collaborators originated in the United States, Italy and Spain and spanned both the acute and convalescent phases of COVID-19. The prospective study material was composed of cDNA or gDNA derived from T cells, B-cell-depleted T cells, or PBMCs. The dataset comprised deeply sampled blood TCRbeta repertoires from subjects exposed to, actively infected with, or recovered from COVID-19. A freely available public database, intended as a resource for researchers studying the immune response to SARS-CoV-2, is where the repertoires were released. The samples were drawn from two sources: the first 160 participants of the ongoing ImmuneRACE study, and 950 to 1,500 subjects contributed by 6 global collaborators. The sample metadata nearly always contained a de-identified subject ID, COVID-19 status, age in years and sex. HLA class I and class II types, where available, came from metadata supplied by the sample provider rather than from assay-based typing.

Paper-wide results and their limitations: Clinical and demographic metadata were provided uncurated, with the amount varying by source and participant.

The V end gives up 0 bases and the J end 5 bases, leaving 9 bases in the junction not matched to a gene. The germline V gene yields MNHEY for CDR1 and SVGAGI for CDR2. There are 16 amino acids in the CDR3, from cysteine to phenylalanine inclusive. Only the CDR3 DNA stays, 48 bases, in frame from base 1. TCRbeta CDR3 regions were amplified from genomic DNA by means of the immunoSEQ Assay, a bias-controlled multiplex PCR. The authors' pipeline ran thus. The number of nucleated cells in each sample was estimated by amplification of reference gene primers within the assay. To quantify the absolute abundance of each unique TCRbeta CDR3 rearrangement, sequence reads were collapsed and filtered. Productive Simpson clonality was computed per sample as the square root of Simpson's diversity index over productive rearrangements. Not all clones reach the TCRdb copy of this immuneACCESS table, which keeps in-frame sequences only. Checked studies attribute under half of the gap to unresolved V genes and leave the rest unexplained. The V and J calls and clone size were taken over from that table, and D and trimming were inferred from the DNA. A total of 300,000 or so clones appear in this sample, about nine tenths of them only once. Of the sample, roughly 3.6% falls within the top ten clones.

Collaborating institutions collected whole blood in K2EDTA tubes following their own protocols. For TCRbeta analysis, collaborator samples were shipped as frozen whole blood, as isolated PBMCs, or as DNA extracted from either sample type. Of note for this clone: Its antigen is still unknown. Within one base of it there is no much larger clone, and no base qualities were kept.

The TCR originated in a woman aged 40 to 50 with acute or convalescent COVID-19. The specimen was peripheral blood. This chain is built from TRBV6-5 and TRBJ1-2; a stretch of 7 junction bases matches TRBD1. The CDR3 reads as follows: CASSYSARDRAYGYTF. The base sequence is TGTGCCAGCAGTTACTCCGCCAGAGACAGGGCGTATGGCTACACCTTC.